This is a list of T cell receptor beta chains from one sample in a study of blood T cell repertoires in COVID-19. The data were produced by immunoSEQ multiplex PCR, yet TCRdb's version contains in-frame clones alone and is incomplete. This sample has under 300,000 clones, with approximately 85% found just once. The sequenced sample was peripheral blood. The receptors stem from a man older than 75 with acute or convalescent COVID-19. Each CDR3 is given with its conserved first and last residue. D genes are given only for firm matches. Rows give clone size only sometimes, using once, few, many, or a class for an expanded clone.

cdr3_nt cdr3_aa v_call clone_size j_call d_call
TGTGCCAGCAGCTTGCCAAATTCACCCCTCCACTTT CASSLPNSPLHF TRBV5-4 . TRBJ1-6 .
TGTGCCAGCAGCCAAGACGTGGAGGGCCACTATGGCTACACCTTC CASSQDVEGHYGYTF TRBV3-1/TRBV3-2 . TRBJ1-2 .
TGCGCCAGCAGCTTGTTCTACGGGGACTACGAGCAGTACTTC CASSLFYGDYEQYF TRBV5-1 . TRBJ2-7 .
TGCTCAGGAATTGAGAACACTGAAGCTTTCTTT CSGIENTEAFF TRBV20-1 few TRBJ1-1 .
TGTGCCAGTAGTATGGGACAGGGGAACTATAATTCACCCCTCCACTTT CASSMGQGNYNSPLHF TRBV19 . TRBJ1-6 TRBD1
TGTGCCAGCAGGACAGGGAATAATTCACCCCTCCACTTT CASRTGNNSPLHF TRBV28 . TRBJ1-6 TRBD1
TGTGCCAGCAGCCCAGTTGTGCGGGGGGGCACAGATACGCAGTATTTT CASSPVVRGGTDTQYF TRBV7-2 . TRBJ2-3 TRBD2
TGTGCCAGCAGCGTAGAGCCGACGGGAGCCTACGAGCAGTACTTC CASSVEPTGAYEQYF TRBV9 . TRBJ2-7 .
TGTGCCAGCAGCTTAGGTATAACAGCTAACTATGGCTACACCTTC CASSLGITANYGYTF TRBV7-2 . TRBJ1-2 .
TGTGCCAGCAGCCCAGGACCGGGACAGATTAATTCACCCCTCCACTTT CASSPGPGQINSPLHF TRBV5-6 few TRBJ1-6 TRBD1
TGCAGCGTTGTTCAGGATGGCTACGAGCAGTACTTC CSVVQDGYEQYF TRBV29-1 . TRBJ2-7 .
TGTGCCAGCAGCCTGGGACAGGTTAACACTGAAGCTTTCTTT CASSLGQVNTEAFF TRBV7-9 few TRBJ1-1 TRBD1
TGTGCCAGTAGTATAGGTCTAGCGGGAGTAGTAGTCGAGCAGTACTTC CASSIGLAGVVVEQYF TRBV19 . TRBJ2-7 TRBD2
TGCGCCAGCAGCAATACACAGGGCCCCCCCGGAAACACCATATATTTT CASSNTQGPPGNTIYF TRBV10-2 . TRBJ1-3 .
TGCGCCAGTAGCCGACAGTCGTCCTCACCCCTCCACTTT CASSRQSSSPLHF TRBV4-3 once TRBJ1-6 .
TGCGCCAGCAGTTTTGATCAGGAAATCTCCTACGAGCAGTACTTC CASSFDQEISYEQYF TRBV5-1 . TRBJ2-7 .
TGTGCCAGCAGTTCCCCCCTGACTAGCGGGGGCGGGACCAAAAACATTCAGTACTTC CASSSPLTSGGGTKNIQYF TRBV28 . TRBJ2-4 TRBD2
TGCGCCAGCAGCCTAAGGGTCGGGGGACAGGGAGTCCTGTTTTTT CASSLRVGGQGVLFF TRBV5-1 . TRBJ2-2 TRBD1
TGTGCCAGCAGCCTTTGGCGGGGCGGGGAGCTGTTTTTT CASSLWRGGELFF TRBV14 . TRBJ2-2 .
TGTGCCAGCAAATCCGGAGGTGGAAACACCATATATTTT CASKSGGGNTIYF TRBV2 . TRBJ1-3 .